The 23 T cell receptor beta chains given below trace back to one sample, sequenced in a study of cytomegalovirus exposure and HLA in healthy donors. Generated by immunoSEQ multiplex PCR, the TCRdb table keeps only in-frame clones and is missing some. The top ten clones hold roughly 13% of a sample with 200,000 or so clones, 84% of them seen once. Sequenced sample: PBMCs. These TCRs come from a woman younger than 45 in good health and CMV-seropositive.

The CDR3 region is CATSGGEQYF. CDR3 DNA sequence: TGTGCCACGAGCGGGGGGGAGCAGTACTTC. The gene calls are TRBV6-5 and TRBJ2-7, with TRBD2 identical over 9 bases. This CDR3 contains 10 residues. J was trimmed by 7 bases and V by 10 bases; bases with no gene match: 2. Germline assignment: CDR1 MNHEY and CDR2 SVGAGI.

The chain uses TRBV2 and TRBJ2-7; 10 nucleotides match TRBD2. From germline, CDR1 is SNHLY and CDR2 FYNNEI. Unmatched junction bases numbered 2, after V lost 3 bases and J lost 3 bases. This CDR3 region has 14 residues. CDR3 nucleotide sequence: TGTGCCAGCAGTGAGGGACTAGCGATCTACGAGCAGTACTTC. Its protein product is CASSEGLAIYEQYF.

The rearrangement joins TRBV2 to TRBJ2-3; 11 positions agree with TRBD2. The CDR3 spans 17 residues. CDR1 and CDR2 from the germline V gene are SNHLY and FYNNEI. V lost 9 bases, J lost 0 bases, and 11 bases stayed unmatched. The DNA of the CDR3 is TGTGCCAGAGGGGGTGGACTAGCGGGTTCTAGCACAGATACGCAGTATTTT. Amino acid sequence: CARGGGLAGSSTDTQYF.

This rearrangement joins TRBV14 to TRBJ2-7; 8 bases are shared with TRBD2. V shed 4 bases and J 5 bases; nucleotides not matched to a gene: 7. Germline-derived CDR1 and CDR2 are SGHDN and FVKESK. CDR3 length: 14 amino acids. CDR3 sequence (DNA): TGTGCCAGCAGCCCGACTAGCGCGATTCACGAGCAGTACTTC. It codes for CASSPTSAIHEQYF.

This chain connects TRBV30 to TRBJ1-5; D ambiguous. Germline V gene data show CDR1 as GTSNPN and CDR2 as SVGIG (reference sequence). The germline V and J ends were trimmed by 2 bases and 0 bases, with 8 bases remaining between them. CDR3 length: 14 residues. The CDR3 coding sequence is TGTGCCTGGAGTCTAAGTTATAGCAATCAGCCCCAGCATTTT. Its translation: CAWSLSYSNQPQHF.

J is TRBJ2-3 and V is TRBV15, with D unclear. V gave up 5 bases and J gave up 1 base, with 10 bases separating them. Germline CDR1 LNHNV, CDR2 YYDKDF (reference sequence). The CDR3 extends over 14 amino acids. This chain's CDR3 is CATSFSPRTDTQYF. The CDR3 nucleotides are TGTGCCACCAGCTTTAGCCCCCGCACAGATACGCAGTATTTT.

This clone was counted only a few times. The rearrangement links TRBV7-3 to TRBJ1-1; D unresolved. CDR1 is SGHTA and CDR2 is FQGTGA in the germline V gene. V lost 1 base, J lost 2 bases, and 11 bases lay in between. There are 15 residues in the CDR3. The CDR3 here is CASSLMTLSNTEAFF. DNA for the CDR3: TGTGCCAGCAGCTTAATGACACTCTCTAACACTGAAGCTTTCTTT.

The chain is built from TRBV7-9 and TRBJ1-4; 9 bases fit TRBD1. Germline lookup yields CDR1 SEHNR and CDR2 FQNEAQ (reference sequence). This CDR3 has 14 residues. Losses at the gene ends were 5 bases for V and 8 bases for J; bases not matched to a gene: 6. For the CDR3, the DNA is TGTGCCAGCAGCAGGGACAGGGTGCAGGAAAAACTGTTTTTT. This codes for CASSRDRVQEKLFF.

The CDR3 region has the DNA TGTGCCAGCAGTTCCCTCCCCGGGGAGCAGTTCTTC. It yields the protein CASSSLPGEQFF. The chain recombines TRBV13 with TRBJ2-1; D not certain. The CDR3 loop spans 12 amino acids. V lost 6 bases to trimming and J lost 10 bases, with 13 bases between them. The germline V gene encodes CDR1 PRHDT and CDR2 FYEKMQ (reference sequence).

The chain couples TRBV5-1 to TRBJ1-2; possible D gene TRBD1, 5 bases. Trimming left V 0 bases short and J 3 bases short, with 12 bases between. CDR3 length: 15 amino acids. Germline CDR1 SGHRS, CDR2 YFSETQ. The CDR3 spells CASSLVGGVDYGYTF. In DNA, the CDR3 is TGCGCCAGCAGCTTGGTCGGGGGGGTCGACTATGGCTACACCTTC.

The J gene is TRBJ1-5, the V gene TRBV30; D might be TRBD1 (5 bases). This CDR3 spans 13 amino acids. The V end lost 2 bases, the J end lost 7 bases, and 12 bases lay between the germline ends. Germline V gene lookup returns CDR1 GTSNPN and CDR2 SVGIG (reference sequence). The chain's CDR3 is CAWSPQEDQPQHF. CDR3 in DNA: TGTGCCTGGAGTCCACAGGAAGACCAGCCCCAGCATTTT.

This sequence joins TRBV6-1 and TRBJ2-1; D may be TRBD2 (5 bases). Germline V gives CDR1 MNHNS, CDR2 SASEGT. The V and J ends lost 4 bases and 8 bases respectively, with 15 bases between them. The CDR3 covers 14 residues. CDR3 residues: CASSVLARTDEQFF. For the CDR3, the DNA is TGTGCCAGCAGTGTTCTAGCTCGTACCGATGAGCAGTTCTTC.

The CDR3 protein is CASTELGIGNEQFF. DNA of the CDR3: TGTGCCAGCACCGAGCTAGGCATTGGCAATGAGCAGTTCTTC. The chain carries TRBV2 and TRBJ2-1; D is undetermined. CDR1 and CDR2 from the germline V gene are SNHLY and FYNNEI. The CDR3 is 14 residues long. V was cut by 7 bases and J by 6 bases, with 16 bases left in between.

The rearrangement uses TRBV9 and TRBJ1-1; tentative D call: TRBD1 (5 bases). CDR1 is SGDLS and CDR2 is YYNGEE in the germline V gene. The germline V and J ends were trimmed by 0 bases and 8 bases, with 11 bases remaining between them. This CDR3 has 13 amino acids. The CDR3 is CASSVVRDGEAFF. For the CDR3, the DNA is TGTGCCAGCAGCGTAGTGCGGGACGGAGAAGCTTTCTTT.

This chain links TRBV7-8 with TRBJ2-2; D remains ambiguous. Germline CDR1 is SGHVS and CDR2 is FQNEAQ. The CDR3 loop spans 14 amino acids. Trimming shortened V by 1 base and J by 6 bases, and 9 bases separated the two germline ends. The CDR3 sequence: CASSLDSSAGELFF. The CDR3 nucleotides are TGTGCCAGCAGCTTAGACAGTTCGGCCGGGGAGCTGTTTTTT.

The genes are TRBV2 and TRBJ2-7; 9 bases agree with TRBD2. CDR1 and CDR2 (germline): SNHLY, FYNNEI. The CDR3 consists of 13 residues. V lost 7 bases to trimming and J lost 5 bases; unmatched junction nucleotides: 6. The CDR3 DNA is TGTGCCAGCAACCTAGCGGGAATCAACGAGCAGTACTTC. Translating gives CASNLAGINEQYF. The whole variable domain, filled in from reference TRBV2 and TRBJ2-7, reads EPEVTQTPSHQVTQMGQEVILRCVPISNHLYFYWYRQILGQKVEFLVSFYNNEISEKSEIFDDQFSVERPDGSNFTLKIRSTKLEDSAMYFCASNLAGINEQYFGPGTRLTVT.

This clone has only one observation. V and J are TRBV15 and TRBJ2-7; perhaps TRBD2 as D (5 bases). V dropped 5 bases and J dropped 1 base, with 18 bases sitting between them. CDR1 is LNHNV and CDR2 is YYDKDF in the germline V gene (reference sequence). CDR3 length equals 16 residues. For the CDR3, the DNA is TGTGCCACCAGCTTCAAGCCGACGGGATCTTCCTACGAGCAGTACTTC. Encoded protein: CATSFKPTGSSYEQYF. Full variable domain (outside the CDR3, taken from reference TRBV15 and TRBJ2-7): DAMVIQNPRYQVTQFGKPVTLSCSQTLNHNVMYWYQQKSSQAPKLLFHYYDKDFNNEADTPDNFQSRRPNTSFCFLDIRSPGLGDTAMYLCATSFKPTGSSYEQYFGPGTRLTVT.

The CDR3 sequence: CASSEWAGYGGLNEQYF. The CDR3 nucleotides read TGTGCCAGCAGTGAATGGGCCGGGTACGGGGGGCTCAACGAGCAGTACTTC. The chain joins TRBV6-1 to TRBJ2-7; D perhaps matches TRBD2 (7 bases). The CDR3 covers 17 residues. Germline V gives CDR1 MNHNS, CDR2 SASEGT. The V end lost 2 bases, the J end lost 5 bases, and 22 bases lay between the germline ends.

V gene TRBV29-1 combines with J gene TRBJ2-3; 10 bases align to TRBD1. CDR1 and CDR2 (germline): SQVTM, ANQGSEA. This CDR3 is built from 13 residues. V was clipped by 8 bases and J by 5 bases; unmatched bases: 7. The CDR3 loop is CSTGTGDKDTQYF. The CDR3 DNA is TGCAGCACAGGGACAGGGGACAAAGATACGCAGTATTTT.

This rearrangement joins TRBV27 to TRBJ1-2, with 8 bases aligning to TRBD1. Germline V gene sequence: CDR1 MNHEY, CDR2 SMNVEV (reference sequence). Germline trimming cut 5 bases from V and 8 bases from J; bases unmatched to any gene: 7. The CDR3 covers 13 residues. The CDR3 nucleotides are TGTGCCAGCAGTCCGCAGGGGGCGGGGGGCTACACCTTC. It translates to CASSPQGAGGYTF.

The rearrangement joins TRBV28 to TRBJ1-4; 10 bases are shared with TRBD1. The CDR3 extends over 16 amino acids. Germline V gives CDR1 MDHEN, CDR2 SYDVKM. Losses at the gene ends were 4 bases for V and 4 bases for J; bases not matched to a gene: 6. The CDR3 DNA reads TGTGCCAGCAGTTCGCCCGGACAGGGGGATAATGAAAAACTGTTTTTT. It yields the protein CASSSPGQGDNEKLFF.

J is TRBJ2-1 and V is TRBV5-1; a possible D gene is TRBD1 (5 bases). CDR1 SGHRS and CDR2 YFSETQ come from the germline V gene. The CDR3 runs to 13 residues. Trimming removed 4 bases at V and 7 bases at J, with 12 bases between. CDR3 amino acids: CASSQGDLNEQFF. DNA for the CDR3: TGCGCCAGCAGCCAAGGGGATTTGAATGAGCAGTTCTTC.

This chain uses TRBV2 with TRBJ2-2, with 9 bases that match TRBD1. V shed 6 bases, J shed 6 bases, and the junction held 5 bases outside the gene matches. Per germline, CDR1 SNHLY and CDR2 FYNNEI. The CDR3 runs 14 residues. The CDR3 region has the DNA TGTGCCAGCAGGGGGACAGGGCGCTCCGGGGAGCTGTTTTTT. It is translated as CASRGTGRSGELFF. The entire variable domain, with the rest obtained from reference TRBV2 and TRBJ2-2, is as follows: EPEVTQTPSHQVTQMGQEVILRCVPISNHLYFYWYRQILGQKVEFLVSFYNNEISEKSEIFDDQFSVERPDGSNFTLKIRSTKLEDSAMYFCASRGTGRSGELFFGEGSRLTVL.